These 32 T cell receptor beta chains were all obtained from the same sample, sequenced in a study of cytomegalovirus exposure and HLA in healthy donors. The primer mix had 60 Vbeta and 13 Jbeta primers. Method: immunoSEQ multiplex PCR; TCRdb's copy keeps in-frame clones and lacks some. The data contain some 85,000 clones, around 81% of them singletons. Sequences were obtained from PBMCs. Source of these receptors: a man aged 18-30 years in good health and CMV-seropositive.

This sequence joins TRBV6-6 and TRBJ1-5; possibly TRBD1 for D (6 bases). V dropped 2 bases and J dropped 1 base, with 12 bases sitting between them. This CDR3 comprises 16 residues. Germline V CDR1 and CDR2: MNHNY, SVGAGI (reference sequence). CDR3 sequence: CASSYAMTGSNQPQHF. The CDR3 DNA sequence: TGTGCCAGCAGTTACGCGATGACAGGCAGCAATCAGCCCCAGCATTTT.

V usage is TRBV7-6 and J usage is TRBJ2-2; 10 bases line up with TRBD2. The V gene end was trimmed by 5 bases and the J gene end by 4 bases; junction bases not matched to a gene: 7. Germline loops: CDR1 SGHVS, CDR2 FNYEAQ. The CDR3 is 16 residues long. The CDR3 DNA reads TGTGCCAGCAGCCCTGGACTAGCGGTGGCCACCGGGGAGCTGTTTTTT. It codes for CASSPGLAVATGELFF.

This clone turned up a few times. V and J are TRBV10-2 and TRBJ2-1; 8 nucleotides align to TRBD2. V trimming: 3 bases; J trimming: 3 bases; junction bases outside the gene matches: 7. Germline V gene sequence: CDR1 WSHSY, CDR2 SAAADI. CDR3 length: 16 amino acids. The CDR3 region has the DNA TGCGCCAGCAGTGACTCGTCCGGGACTAGCTACAATGAGCAGTTCTTC. Encoded protein: CASSDSSGTSYNEQFF.

The rearrangement uses TRBV28 and TRBJ2-7; possible D gene TRBD2, 6 bases. Germline CDR1 is MDHEN and CDR2 is SYDVKM. The V gene lost 3 bases and the J gene lost 2 bases, with 17 bases spanning the gap. This CDR3 comprises 16 residues. Written as DNA, the CDR3 is TGTGCCAGCAGTTTTTATGCTAGCGCCATTCCCTACGAGCAGTACTTC. Encoded protein: CASSFYASAIPYEQYF. The variable domain in full, completed from reference TRBV28 and TRBJ2-7, reads DVKVTQSSRYLVKRTGEKVFLECVQDMDHENMFWYRQDPGLGLRLIYFSYDVKMKEKGDIPEGYSVSREKKERFSLILESASTNQTSMYLCASSFYASAIPYEQYFGPGTRLTVT.

The V and J genes are TRBV28 and TRBJ2-2; 7 bases are shared with TRBD2. The germline V gene encodes CDR1 MDHEN and CDR2 SYDVKM. The CDR3 loop spans 16 amino acids. V shed 3 bases and J 1 base; nucleotides not matched to a gene: 5. Here the CDR3 reads CASSFSSGLNTGELFF. The CDR3 DNA is TGTGCCAGCAGTTTCTCTAGCGGATTGAACACCGGGGAGCTGTTTTTT. Full variable domain (rest looked up from reference TRBV28 and TRBJ2-2): DVKVTQSSRYLVKRTGEKVFLECVQDMDHENMFWYRQDPGLGLRLIYFSYDVKMKEKGDIPEGYSVSREKKERFSLILESASTNQTSMYLCASSFSSGLNTGELFFGEGSRLTVL.

This sequence joins TRBV7-2 and TRBJ2-5; 7 bases are shared with TRBD2. CDR3 length equals 15 residues. Unmatched junction bases numbered 2, after V lost 1 base and J lost 0 bases. Germline V gene data show CDR1 as SGHTA and CDR2 as FQGNSA. This chain's CDR3 is CASSLDLADQETQYF. The DNA of the CDR3 is TGTGCCAGCAGCTTAGATCTAGCGGACCAAGAGACCCAGTACTTC.

The chain has TRBV6-5 and TRBJ1-2; no definite D call. Germline V gene data show CDR1 as MNHEY and CDR2 as SVGAGI. The length of the CDR3 is 14 residues. With 0 bases removed from V and 2 bases from J, the gap between germline ends came to 7 bases. The CDR3 nucleotides are TGTGCCAGCAGTTACTCACCGGGGAACTATGGCTACACCTTC. Translating gives CASSYSPGNYGYTF.

This chain uses TRBV4-1 with TRBJ1-3; no definite D call. From germline, CDR1 is MGHRA and CDR2 YSYEKL. The CDR3 totals 15 residues. The V end lost 0 bases, the J end lost 6 bases, and 12 bases lay between the germline ends. In DNA form, the CDR3 reads TGCGCCAGCAGCCAAGAGCCCAGGCCACCAAACACCATATATTTT. Translating gives CASSQEPRPPNTIYF.

The CDR3 spells CSVNAGDSGNTIYF. The CDR3 DNA is TGCAGCGTTAACGCAGGGGATTCTGGAAACACCATATATTTT. The chain is built from TRBV29-1 and TRBJ1-3; possible D gene TRBD1, 6 bases. Germline V lookup: CDR1 SQVTM, CDR2 ANQGSEA. With 5 bases removed from V and 1 base from J, the gap between germline ends came to 12 bases. The CDR3 has 14 residues.

The chain uses TRBV6-5 and TRBJ1-2; 7 nucleotides agree with TRBD1. Trimming took 7 bases from V and 7 from J; bases not matched to a gene: 9. Per germline, CDR1 MNHEY and CDR2 SVGAGI. The CDR3 is made up of 13 amino acids. In DNA form, the CDR3 reads TGTGCCAGCACCCGACAGGGAGAGGGTGGCTACACCTTC. This encodes CASTRQGEGGYTF.

This sequence joins TRBV18 and TRBJ1-4; 10 bases align to TRBD1. Germline V gene lookup returns CDR1 KGHSH and CDR2 LQKENI. The trim removed 8 bases at V and 5 bases at J, leaving 2 bases unmatched. This CDR3 region has 13 residues. CDR3 in DNA: TGTGCCAGCCAGGGACAGGGGAATGAAAAACTGTTTTTT. Amino acids: CASQGQGNEKLFF.

This chain joins TRBV6-1 and TRBJ1-1, with D unclear. The CDR3 contains 10 residues. Trimming took off 8 bases at V and 1 base at J, with 2 bases between the two ends. Germline CDR1 and CDR2: MNHNS and SASEGT. The CDR3 protein is CASRNTEAFF. CDR3 nucleotides: TGTGCCAGCCGGAACACTGAAGCTTTCTTT.

This rearrangement joins TRBV7-2 to TRBJ2-7, with TRBD2 matching over 7 bases. CDR1 and CDR2 from the germline V gene are SGHTA and FQGNSA. Trimming took 3 bases from V and 4 from J; bases not matched to a gene: 6. This CDR3 comprises 14 residues. Written as DNA, the CDR3 is TGTGCCAGCAGCTTCTCCGGGACTATTTACGAGCAGTACTTC. It encodes CASSFSGTIYEQYF.

The chain combines TRBV9 with TRBJ2-3; 7 positions match TRBD2. Per germline, CDR1 SGDLS and CDR2 YYNGEE. J was trimmed by 2 bases and V by 6 bases; bases with no gene match: 6. This CDR3 is 14 amino acids long. This CDR3 reads CASTRDYYTDTQYF. The CDR3 bases are TGTGCCAGCACCCGGGACTATTACACAGATACGCAGTATTTT.

The chain joins TRBV28 to TRBJ2-7; 11 bases are shared with TRBD2. V was pared by 11 bases and J by 2 bases, with 8 bases of the junction left unmatched. Germline-derived CDR1 and CDR2 are MDHEN and SYDVKM. The CDR3 loop spans 14 amino acids. CDR3 nucleotide sequence: TGTGCCGGGGGCAGTAGCGGGAGGGCCTACGAGCAGTACTTC. It specifies CAGGSSGRAYEQYF.

The chain links TRBV6-1 to TRBJ1-2, with D possibly being TRBD1 (6 bases). V was pared by 4 bases and J by 7 bases, with 19 bases between. This CDR3 has 15 residues. Germline values: CDR1 MNHNS, CDR2 SASEGT. In DNA form, the CDR3 reads TGTGCCAGCAGTGCCTCCGGGGGGCCAGGCCGTGGCTACACCTTC. It specifies CASSASGGPGRGYTF.

This clone occurred once. The chain carries TRBV28 and TRBJ2-7, with D tentatively TRBD2 (6 bases). The germline gives CDR1 MDHEN, CDR2 SYDVKM. This CDR3 spans 15 amino acids. The ends were cut back, 1 base at V and 4 bases at J, with 14 bases in the middle. The CDR3 region is CASSLSSGAVYEQYF. CDR3 DNA: TGTGCCAGCAGTTTATCATCGGGAGCGGTTTACGAGCAGTACTTC.

A single count supports this clone. The chain couples TRBV4-1 to TRBJ2-4; 7 bases fit TRBD1. Trimming at V came to 6 bases and at J to 0 bases, leaving 11 bases not matched to a gene. CDR3 size: 17 residues. The germline V gene encodes CDR1 MGHRA and CDR2 YSYEKL. CDR3 in amino acids: CASSPIQGQLAKNIQYF. The CDR3 DNA is TGCGCCAGCAGTCCAATCCAGGGACAGTTAGCCAAAAACATTCAGTACTTC.

The chain couples TRBV5-1 to TRBJ2-7, with D tentatively TRBD1 (6 bases). Germline V CDR1 and CDR2: SGHRS, YFSETQ. The CDR3 is made up of 14 amino acids. Trimming pared 0 bases from V and 5 bases from J, leaving 12 bases between. The CDR3 protein is CASSLDRARDEQYF. For the CDR3, the DNA is TGCGCCAGCAGCTTGGACAGGGCAAGAGACGAGCAGTACTTC.

V is TRBV7-9 and J is TRBJ2-7, with a tentative D call TRBD2 (5 bases). In germline, CDR1 is SEHNR, CDR2 FQNEAQ (reference sequence). The CDR3 runs 15 residues. The V end was cut by 5 bases, the J end by 0 bases, with 14 bases between. The CDR3 DNA is TGTGCCAGCAGCCCCACGAGGGTCACCTCCTACGAGCAGTACTTC. Its protein is CASSPTRVTSYEQYF.

V and J are TRBV6-1 and TRBJ1-5, with 11 bases fitting TRBD1. The V and J ends lost 5 bases and 3 bases, in that order; junction bases with no gene match: 6. Germline V CDR1 and CDR2: MNHNS, SASEGT. CDR3 size: 16 residues. Written as DNA, the CDR3 is TGTGCCAGCAGTAAAGGGACAGGGGGGTTCAATCAGCCCCAGCATTTT. Residues: CASSKGTGGFNQPQHF.

This rearrangement joins TRBV29-1 to TRBJ2-1; TRBD1 aligns across 7 bases. V was clipped by 0 bases and J by 0 bases; unmatched bases: 2. The germline gives CDR1 SQVTM, CDR2 ANQGSEA. This CDR3 comprises 15 residues. The CDR3 sequence is CSVEDHRGSYNEQFF. CDR3 DNA: TGCAGCGTTGAAGACCACAGGGGCTCCTACAATGAGCAGTTCTTC.

The chain has TRBV14 and TRBJ2-5; D uncertain. This CDR3 comprises 11 residues. Deletions cut 6 bases from V and 5 bases from J, with 7 bases between. CDR1 and CDR2 from the germline V gene are SGHDN and FVKESK. The CDR3 is CASSFGETQYF. The DNA for the CDR3 is TGTGCCAGCAGTTTCGGGGAGACCCAGTACTTC.

The chain joins TRBV9 to TRBJ2-5; TRBD2 agrees at 7 bases. The germline V gene has CDR1 SGDLS and CDR2 YYNGEE. J was trimmed by 4 bases and V by 4 bases; bases with no gene match: 7. This CDR3 has 14 amino acids. CDR3 in DNA: TGTGCCAGCAGCCAATCGGGGGAGGGAGAGACCCAGTACTTC. Its protein is CASSQSGEGETQYF.

This clone was found once. This chain links TRBV9 with TRBJ2-1; D is perhaps TRBD2 (6 bases). Trimming shortened V by 4 bases and J by 14 bases, and 19 bases separated the two germline ends. The germline gives CDR1 SGDLS, CDR2 YYNGEE. The CDR3 contains 13 residues. In DNA, the CDR3 is TGTGCCAGCAGCCCCGACGTCGGGAGAGAGGAGTTCTTC. Protein product: CASSPDVGREEFF.

This chain uses TRBV10-3 with TRBJ1-5; no clear D. The CDR3 consists of 12 residues. Trimming removed 5 bases from V and 4 bases from J, with 6 bases in between. From germline, CDR1 is ENHRY and CDR2 SYGVKD. The CDR3 bases are TGTGCCATCAGTCCAACTAATCAGCCCCAGCATTTT. Translating gives CAISPTNQPQHF.

The V call is TRBV4-1, the J call TRBJ1-2; D possibly corresponds to TRBD1 (5 bases). This CDR3 has 14 amino acids. Between the trimmed V and J ends, which lost 0 bases and 7 bases, there was a span of 12 bases. Germline CDR1 reads MGHRA; CDR2 reads YSYEKL. CDR3 region: CASSQDERGRGYTF. Here the CDR3 DNA reads TGCGCCAGCAGCCAAGATGAAAGGGGTCGTGGCTACACCTTC.

CDR3 in DNA: TGCGCCAGCAGCTCTCAAGGAGTGCCCTTATACGAGCAGTACTTC. Translating gives CASSSQGVPLYEQYF. The chain joins TRBV5-1 to TRBJ2-7; D is undetermined. The germline V gene has CDR1 SGHRS and CDR2 YFSETQ. CDR3 size: 15 residues. Trimming took off 3 bases at V and 4 bases at J, with 17 bases between the two ends.

The chain is built from TRBV25-1 and TRBJ1-3; D not certain. Germline lookup yields CDR1 MGHDK and CDR2 SYGVNS. Trimming took 6 bases from V and 2 from J, leaving 2 bases between them. The CDR3 consists of 11 residues. The CDR3 sequence is CASSAGNTIYF. The CDR3 DNA is TGTGCCAGCAGCGCTGGAAACACCATATATTTT.

The chain joins TRBV5-1 to TRBJ2-1, with TRBD1 matching 7 bases. This CDR3 is built from 14 residues. Germline V lookup: CDR1 SGHRS, CDR2 YFSETQ. The junction had 8 bases not matched to a gene; V was cut back by 4 bases and J by 7 bases. The CDR3 sequence is CASSPLDRVNEQFF. The CDR3 nucleotides are TGCGCCAGCAGCCCATTAGACAGGGTAAATGAGCAGTTCTTC.

The genes are TRBV10-3 and TRBJ2-2; 11 nucleotides match TRBD2. Germline V lookup: CDR1 ENHRY, CDR2 SYGVKD. The CDR3 is made up of 15 amino acids. The V and J ends lost 8 bases and 5 bases, in that order; junction bases with no gene match: 7. The CDR3, as DNA: TGTGCCATCGGTAGCGGGAGGGGTAGTACCGGGGAGCTGTTTTTT. Residues: CAIGSGRGSTGELFF.

This sequence joins TRBV28 and TRBJ1-5; tentatively, D is TRBD1 (6 bases). Germline V gives CDR1 MDHEN, CDR2 SYDVKM. V was shortened by 10 bases and J by 4 bases, with 20 bases between the two germline ends. This CDR3 spans 15 amino acids. As DNA, the CDR3 is TGTGCCACCACCCGTTTCCGGGGGGCAAATCAGCCCCAGCATTTT. Amino acids: CATTRFRGANQPQHF. Variable domain in full (rest from reference TRBV28 and TRBJ1-5): DVKVTQSSRYLVKRTGEKVFLECVQDMDHENMFWYRQDPGLGLRLIYFSYDVKMKEKGDIPEGYSVSREKKERFSLILESASTNQTSMYLCATTRFRGANQPQHFGDGTRLSIL.